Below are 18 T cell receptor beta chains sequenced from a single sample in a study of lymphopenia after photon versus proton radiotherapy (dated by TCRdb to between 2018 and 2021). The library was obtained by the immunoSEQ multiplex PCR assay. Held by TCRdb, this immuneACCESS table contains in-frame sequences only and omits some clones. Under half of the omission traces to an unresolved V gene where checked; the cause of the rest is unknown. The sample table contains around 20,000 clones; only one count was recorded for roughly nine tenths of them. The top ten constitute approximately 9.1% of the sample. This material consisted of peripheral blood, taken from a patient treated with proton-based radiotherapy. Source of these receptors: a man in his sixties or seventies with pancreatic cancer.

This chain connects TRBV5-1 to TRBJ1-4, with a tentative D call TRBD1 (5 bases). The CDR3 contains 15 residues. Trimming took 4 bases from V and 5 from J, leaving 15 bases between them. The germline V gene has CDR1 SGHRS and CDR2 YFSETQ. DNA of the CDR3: TGCGCCAGCAGCCCCAGCGGGTGGGGGAATGAAAAACTGTTTTTT. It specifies CASSPSGWGNEKLFF.

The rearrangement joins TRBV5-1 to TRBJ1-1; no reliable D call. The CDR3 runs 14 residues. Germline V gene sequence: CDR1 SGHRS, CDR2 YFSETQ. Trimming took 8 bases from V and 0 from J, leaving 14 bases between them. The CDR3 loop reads CASTQASLNTEAFF. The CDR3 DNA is TGCGCCAGTACGCAGGCGAGTCTGAACACTGAAGCTTTCTTT.

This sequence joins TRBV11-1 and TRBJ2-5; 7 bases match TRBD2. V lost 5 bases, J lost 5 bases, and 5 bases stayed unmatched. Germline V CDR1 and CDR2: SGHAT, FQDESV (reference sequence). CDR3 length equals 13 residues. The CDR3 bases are TGTGCCAGCAGCCGACTAGCCGGCGAGACCCAGTACTTC. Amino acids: CASSRLAGETQYF.

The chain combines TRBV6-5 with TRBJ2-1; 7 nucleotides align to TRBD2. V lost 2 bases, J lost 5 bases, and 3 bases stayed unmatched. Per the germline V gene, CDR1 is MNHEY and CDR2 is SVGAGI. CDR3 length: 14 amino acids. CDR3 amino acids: CASSYVAGDNEQFF. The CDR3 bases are TGTGCCAGCAGTTACGTGGCGGGGGACAATGAGCAGTTCTTC.

The CDR3 DNA follows: TGTGCCATCAGTGAGCCGACAACGTCAAGGGGCAATCAGCCCCAGCATTTT. Translated: CAISEPTTSRGNQPQHF. The V and J genes are TRBV10-3 and TRBJ1-5; D is unresolved. Germline V gene lookup returns CDR1 ENHRY and CDR2 SYGVKD. This CDR3 spans 17 amino acids. Deletions cut 2 bases from V and 2 bases from J, with 16 bases between.

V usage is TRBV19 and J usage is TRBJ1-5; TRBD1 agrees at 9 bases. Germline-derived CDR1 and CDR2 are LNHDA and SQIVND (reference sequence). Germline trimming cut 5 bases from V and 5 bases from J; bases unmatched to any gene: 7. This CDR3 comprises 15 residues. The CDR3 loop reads CASSPGQGRDQPQHF. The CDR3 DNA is TGTGCCAGTAGTCCGGGACAGGGACGCGATCAGCCCCAGCATTTT.

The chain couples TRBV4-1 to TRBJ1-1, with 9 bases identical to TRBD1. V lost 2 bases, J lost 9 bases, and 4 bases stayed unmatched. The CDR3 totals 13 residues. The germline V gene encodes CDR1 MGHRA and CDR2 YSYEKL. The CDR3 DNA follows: TGCGCCAGCAGCCAACGGGACAGGGATAAAGCTTTCTTT. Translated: CASSQRDRDKAFF.

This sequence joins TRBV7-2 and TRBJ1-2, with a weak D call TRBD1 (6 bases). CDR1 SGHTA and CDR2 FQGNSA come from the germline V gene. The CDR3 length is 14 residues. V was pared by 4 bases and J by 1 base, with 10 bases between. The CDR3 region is CASSSRDINYGYTF. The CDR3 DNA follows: TGTGCCAGCAGCTCCCGGGACATTAACTATGGCTACACCTTC.

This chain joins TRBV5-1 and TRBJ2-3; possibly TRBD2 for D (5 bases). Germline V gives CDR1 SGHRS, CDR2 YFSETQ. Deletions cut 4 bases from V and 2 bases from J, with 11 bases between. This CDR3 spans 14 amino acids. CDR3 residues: CASSLEGSTDTQYF. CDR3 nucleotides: TGCGCCAGCAGCCTTGAGGGATCCACAGATACGCAGTATTTT.

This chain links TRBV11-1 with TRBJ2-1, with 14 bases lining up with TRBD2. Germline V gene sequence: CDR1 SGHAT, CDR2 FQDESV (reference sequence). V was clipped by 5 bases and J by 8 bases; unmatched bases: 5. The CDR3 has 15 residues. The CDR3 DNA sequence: TGTGCCAGCAGCCCCGGGACTAGCGGGAGATATGAGCAGTTCTTC. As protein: CASSPGTSGRYEQFF.

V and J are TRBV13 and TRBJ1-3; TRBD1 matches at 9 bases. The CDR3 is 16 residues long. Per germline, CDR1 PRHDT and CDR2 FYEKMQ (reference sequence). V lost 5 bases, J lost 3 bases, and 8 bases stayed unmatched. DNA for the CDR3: TGTGCCAGCAGCAAGGACAGGGGACCGTTTGGAAACACCATATATTTT. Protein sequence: CASSKDRGPFGNTIYF.

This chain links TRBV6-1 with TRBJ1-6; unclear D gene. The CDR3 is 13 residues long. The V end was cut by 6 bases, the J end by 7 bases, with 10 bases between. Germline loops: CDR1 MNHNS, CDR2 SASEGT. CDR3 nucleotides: TGTGCCAGCAGCCAGGATTACAATTCACCCCTCCACTTT. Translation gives CASSQDYNSPLHF.

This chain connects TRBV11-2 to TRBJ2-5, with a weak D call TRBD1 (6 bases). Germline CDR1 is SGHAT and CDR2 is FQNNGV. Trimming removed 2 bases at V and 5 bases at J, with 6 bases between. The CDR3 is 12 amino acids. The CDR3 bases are TGTGCCAGCAGCTTACAGGGGGAGACCCAGTACTTC. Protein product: CASSLQGETQYF.

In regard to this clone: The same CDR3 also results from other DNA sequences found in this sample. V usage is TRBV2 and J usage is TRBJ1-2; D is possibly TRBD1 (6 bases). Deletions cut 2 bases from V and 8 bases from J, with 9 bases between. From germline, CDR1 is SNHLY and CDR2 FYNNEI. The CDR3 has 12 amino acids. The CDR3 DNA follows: TGTGCCAGCAGTGAATTGGGGGGCGGCTACACCTTC. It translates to CASSELGGGYTF.

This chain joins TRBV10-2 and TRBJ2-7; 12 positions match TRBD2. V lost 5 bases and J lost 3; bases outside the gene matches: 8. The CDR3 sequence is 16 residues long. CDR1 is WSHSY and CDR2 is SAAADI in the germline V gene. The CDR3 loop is CASSRGTSGSYYEQYF. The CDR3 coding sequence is TGCGCCAGCAGTCGCGGGACTAGCGGGTCATACTACGAGCAGTACTTC.

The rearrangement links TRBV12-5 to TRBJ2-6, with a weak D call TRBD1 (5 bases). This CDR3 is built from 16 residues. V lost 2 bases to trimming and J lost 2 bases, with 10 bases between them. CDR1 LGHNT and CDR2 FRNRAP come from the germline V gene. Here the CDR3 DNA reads TGTGCTAGTGGTTTGCCACGGACAACTGGGGCCAACGTCCTGACTTTC. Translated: CASGLPRTTGANVLTF.

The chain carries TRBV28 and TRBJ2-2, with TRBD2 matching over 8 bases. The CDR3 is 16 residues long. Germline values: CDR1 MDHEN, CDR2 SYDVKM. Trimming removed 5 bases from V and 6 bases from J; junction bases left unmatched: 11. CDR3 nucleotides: TGTGCCAGCAGTCCTCACGCGGGGGGCCTTCCCGGGGAGCTGTTTTTT. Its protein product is CASSPHAGGLPGELFF.

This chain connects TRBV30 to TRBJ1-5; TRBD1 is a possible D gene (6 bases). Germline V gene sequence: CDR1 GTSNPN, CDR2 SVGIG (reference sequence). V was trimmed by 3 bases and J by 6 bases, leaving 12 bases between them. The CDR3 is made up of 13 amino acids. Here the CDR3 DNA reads TGTGCCTGGAGCCCGGGGGGGCTTCAGCCCCAGCATTTT. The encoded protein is CAWSPGGLQPQHF.